Following are 5 T cell receptor beta chains from one sample sequenced in a study of shared T cell receptors in the human thymus. TCRdb's table, derived via immunoSEQ multiplex PCR, lists solely in-frame clones and lacks some. The sample lists fewer than 700,000 clones, 88% occurring once. The data were also submitted as part of a second study, on human thymus T cells.

Sequenced sample: thymocytes. The receptors were sampled from a boy in the first two years of life with a congenital heart defect.

The genes are TRBV13 and TRBJ2-1; 11 bases are shared with TRBD2. Looked up from germline, CDR1 is PRHDT and CDR2 is FYEKMQ (reference sequence). The V gene end was trimmed by 0 bases and the J gene end by 7 bases; junction bases not matched to a gene: 11. The CDR3 totals 18 residues. This CDR3 is CASSLGGVAGGSRNEQFF. As DNA, the CDR3 is TGTGCCAGCAGCTTAGGTGGAGTAGCGGGAGGGTCTAGGAATGAGCAGTTCTTC.

The chain links TRBV21-1 to TRBJ1-2; TRBD1 was called by the table and not checked on the DNA. TRBV21-1 is classified as a pseudogene. This CDR3 has 16 residues. CDR3: CASSKSPWTGGGGYTF. Written as DNA, the CDR3 is TGTGCCAGCAGCAAAAGCCCCTGGACAGGGGGAGGTGGCTACACCTTC.

The chain links TRBV19 to TRBJ2-2, with 9 bases fitting TRBD1. With 7 bases clipped from V and 5 bases from J, the junction kept 11 bases outside the gene matches. CDR1 LNHDA and CDR2 SQIVND come from the germline V gene (reference sequence). The CDR3 has 16 amino acids. For the CDR3, the DNA is TGTGCCAGTACCACCCTGACAGGGGGATGGACCGGGGAGCTGTTTTTT. Translating gives CASTTLTGGWTGELFF.

About this clone itself: This sample also contains other DNA sequences that code for the same CDR3. This sequence joins TRBV7-2 and TRBJ1-1; D is unresolved. Looked up from germline, CDR1 is SGHTA and CDR2 is FQGNSA. CDR3 length: 15 amino acids. V was trimmed by 0 bases and J by 3 bases, leaving 11 bases between them. The CDR3 loop is CASSLAGARDTEAFF. The CDR3 DNA is TGTGCCAGCAGCTTAGCAGGCGCGAGGGACACTGAAGCTTTCTTT.

This chain uses TRBV18 with TRBJ2-1; perhaps TRBD2 as D (6 bases). Germline CDR1 is KGHSH and CDR2 is LQKENI. The CDR3 consists of 17 residues. Trimming removed 0 bases at V and 4 bases at J, with 16 bases between. The CDR3 region has the DNA TGTGCCAGCTCACCACCGGGGGGAACTAGCAGATACAATGAGCAGTTCTTC. This translates into CASSPPGGTSRYNEQFF.